This T cell receptor beta chain was sequenced during a study of blood T cell repertoires in COVID-19. Study-level background: The study drew acute and convalescent COVID-19 samples from the United States, Italy and Spain. Sample material is recorded as cDNA or gDNA derived from T cells, B-cell-depleted T cells, or PBMCs.

In the original analysis: Amplification from reference gene primers served as the basis for estimated nucleated cell counts. TCRdb's copy holds only in-frame clones and misses some; the assay was immunoSEQ multiplex PCR. That table is the source of V, J and clone size, and D and trimming were worked out from the DNA. Seen here are roughly 250,000 clones, approximately 83% observed once, and the top ten hold roughly 3.1%. Participant-reported clinical history was the basis for cohort assignment. The CDR3 spans 13 residues. Per the germline V gene, CDR1 is SGHDN and CDR2 is FVKESK. V lost 4 bases, J lost 1 base, and 1 base stayed unmatched.

V gene TRBV14 combines with J gene TRBJ2-7; 7 nucleotides line up with TRBD1. The sequencing sample was made of PBMCs or T cells enriched from blood (not recorded which). The sequence was collected from a woman aged 40 to 49 with acute COVID-19. CDR3 DNA: TGTGCCAGCAGCCGGGACAGATCCTACGAGCAGTACTTC. This codes for CASSRDRSYEQYF.